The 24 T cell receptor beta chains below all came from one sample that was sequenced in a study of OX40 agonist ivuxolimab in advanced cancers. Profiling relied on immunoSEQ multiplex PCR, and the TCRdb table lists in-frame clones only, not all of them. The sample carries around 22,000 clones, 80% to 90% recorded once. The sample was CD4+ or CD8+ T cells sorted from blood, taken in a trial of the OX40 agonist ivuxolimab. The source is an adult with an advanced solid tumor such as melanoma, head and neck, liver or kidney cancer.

CDR3 sequence: CASSLAMGDREQYF. The CDR3 nucleotides are TGTGCCAGCAGCTTAGCCATGGGGGACCGGGAGCAGTACTTC. The V call is TRBV11-3, the J call TRBJ2-7; tentatively, D is TRBD1 or TRBD2 (5 bases each). Trimming removed 1 base at V and 7 bases at J, with 14 bases between. The CDR3 is made up of 14 amino acids. CDR1 and CDR2 (germline): SGHNT, YENEEA.

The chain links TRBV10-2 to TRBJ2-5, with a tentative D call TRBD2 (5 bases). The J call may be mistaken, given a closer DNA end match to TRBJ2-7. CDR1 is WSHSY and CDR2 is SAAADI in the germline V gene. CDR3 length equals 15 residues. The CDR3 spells CASSGLREQTYEQYF. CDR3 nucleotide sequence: TGCGCCAGCAGTGGACTCCGGGAACAAACCTACGAGCAGTACTTC.

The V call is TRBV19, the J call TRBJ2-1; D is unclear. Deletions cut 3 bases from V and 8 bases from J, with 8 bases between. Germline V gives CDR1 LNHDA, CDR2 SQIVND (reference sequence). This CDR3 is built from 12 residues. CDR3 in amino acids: CASSIRRDEQFF. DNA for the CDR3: TGTGCCAGTAGTATCCGAAGAGATGAGCAGTTCTTC.

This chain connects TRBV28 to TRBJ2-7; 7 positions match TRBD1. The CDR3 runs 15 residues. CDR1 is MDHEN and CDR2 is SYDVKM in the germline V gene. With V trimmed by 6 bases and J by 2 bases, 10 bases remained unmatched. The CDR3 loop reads CASRKGQMTTYEQYF. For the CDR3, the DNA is TGTGCCAGCAGGAAGGGACAGATGACAACCTACGAGCAGTACTTC.

CDR3 region: CASSQGAGVSGYGYTF. The CDR3 nucleotides are TGCGCCAGCAGCCAAGGGGCAGGGGTTTCGGGGTATGGCTACACCTTC. This chain links TRBV4-3 with TRBJ1-2; a weak D match, TRBD1 (6 bases). V was shortened by 1 base and J by 5 bases, with 17 bases between the two germline ends. The CDR3 length is 16 residues. CDR1 and CDR2 (germline): LGHNA, YSLEER.

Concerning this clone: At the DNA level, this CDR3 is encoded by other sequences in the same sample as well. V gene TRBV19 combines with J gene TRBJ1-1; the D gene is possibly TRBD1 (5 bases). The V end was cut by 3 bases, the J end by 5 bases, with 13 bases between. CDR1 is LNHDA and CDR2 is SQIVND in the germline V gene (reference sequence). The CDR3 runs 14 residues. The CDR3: CASSITGGGTEAFF. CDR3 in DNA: TGTGCCAGTAGTATTACCGGGGGGGGAACTGAAGCTTTCTTT.

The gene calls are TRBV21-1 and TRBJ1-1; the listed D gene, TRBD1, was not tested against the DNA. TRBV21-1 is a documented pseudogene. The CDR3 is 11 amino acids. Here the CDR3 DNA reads TGTGCCAGCAGCAAAACAGCAGAAGCTTTCTTT. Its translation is CASSKTAEAFF.

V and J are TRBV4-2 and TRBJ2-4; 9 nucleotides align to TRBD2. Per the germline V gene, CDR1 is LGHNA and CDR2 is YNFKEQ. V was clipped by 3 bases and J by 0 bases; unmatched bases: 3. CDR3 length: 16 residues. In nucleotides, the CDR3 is TGTGCCAGCAGCCACCTAGCGGGGTTAGCCAAAAACATTCAGTACTTC. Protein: CASSHLAGLAKNIQYF.

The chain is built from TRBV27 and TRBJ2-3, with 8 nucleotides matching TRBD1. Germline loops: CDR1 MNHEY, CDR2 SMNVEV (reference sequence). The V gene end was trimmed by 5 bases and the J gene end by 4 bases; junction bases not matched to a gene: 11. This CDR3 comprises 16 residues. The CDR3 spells CASSPGQVFTSDTQYF. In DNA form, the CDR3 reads TGTGCCAGCAGTCCGGGACAGGTTTTCACCTCAGATACGCAGTATTTT.

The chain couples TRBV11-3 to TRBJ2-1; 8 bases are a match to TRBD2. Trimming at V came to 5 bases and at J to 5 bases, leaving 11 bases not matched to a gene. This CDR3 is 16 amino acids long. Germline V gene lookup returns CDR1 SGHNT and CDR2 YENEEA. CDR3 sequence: CASSPIWGSGDNEQFF. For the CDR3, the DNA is TGTGCCAGCAGCCCAATTTGGGGTAGCGGGGACAATGAGCAGTTCTTC.

The CDR3 sequence is CASSIMPAGGYTDTQYF. DNA of the CDR3: TGTGCCAGTAGTATAATGCCGGCGGGAGGGTACACAGATACGCAGTATTTT. This chain connects TRBV19 to TRBJ2-3; 9 bases are shared with TRBD2. The V gene end was trimmed by 2 bases and the J gene end by 2 bases; junction bases not matched to a gene: 8. Germline V gene sequence: CDR1 LNHDA, CDR2 SQIVND (reference sequence). There are 17 residues in the CDR3. The full variable domain, completed using reference TRBV19 and TRBJ2-3, is DGGITQSPKYLFRKEGQNVTLSCEQNLNHDAMYWYRQDPGQGLRLIYYSQIVNDFQKGDIAEGYSVSREKKESFPLTVTSAQKNPTAFYLCASSIMPAGGYTDTQYFGPGTRLTVL.

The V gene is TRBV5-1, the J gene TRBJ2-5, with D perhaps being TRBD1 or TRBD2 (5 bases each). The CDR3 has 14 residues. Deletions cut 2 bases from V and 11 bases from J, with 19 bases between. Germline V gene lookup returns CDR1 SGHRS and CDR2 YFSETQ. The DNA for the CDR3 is TGCGCCAGCAGCTTTGGGGGAGCCCCGGGTGAGCAGTACTTC. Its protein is CASSFGGAPGEQYF.

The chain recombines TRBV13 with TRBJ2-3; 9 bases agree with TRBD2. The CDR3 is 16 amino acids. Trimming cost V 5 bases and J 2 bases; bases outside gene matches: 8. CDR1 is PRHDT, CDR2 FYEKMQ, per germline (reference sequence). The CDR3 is CASSPRLAGNTDTQYF. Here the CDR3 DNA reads TGTGCCAGCAGCCCACGCCTAGCGGGGAACACAGATACGCAGTATTTT.

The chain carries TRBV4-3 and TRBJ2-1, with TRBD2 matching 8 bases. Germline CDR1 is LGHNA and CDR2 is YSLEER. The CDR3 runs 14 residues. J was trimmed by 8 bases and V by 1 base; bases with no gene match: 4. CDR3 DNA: TGCGCCAGCAGCCAAGTGGGACTAGGGGATGAGCAGTTCTTC. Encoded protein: CASSQVGLGDEQFF.

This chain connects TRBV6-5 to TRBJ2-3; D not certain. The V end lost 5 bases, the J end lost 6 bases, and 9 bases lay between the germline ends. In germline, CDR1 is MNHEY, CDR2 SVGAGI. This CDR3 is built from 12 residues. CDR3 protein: CASSAWADTQYF. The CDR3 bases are TGTGCCAGCAGTGCATGGGCGGATACGCAGTATTTT.

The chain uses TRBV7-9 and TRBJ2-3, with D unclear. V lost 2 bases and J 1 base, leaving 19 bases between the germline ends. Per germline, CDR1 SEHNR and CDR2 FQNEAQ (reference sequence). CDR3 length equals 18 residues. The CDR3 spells CASSLYPELAWGTDTQYF. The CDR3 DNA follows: TGTGCCAGCAGCTTATATCCGGAACTGGCTTGGGGCACAGATACGCAGTATTTT.

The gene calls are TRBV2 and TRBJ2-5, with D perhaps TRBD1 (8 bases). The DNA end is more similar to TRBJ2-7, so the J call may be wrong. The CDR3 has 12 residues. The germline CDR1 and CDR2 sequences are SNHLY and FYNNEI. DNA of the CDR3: TGTGCCACACAGGGGGGGGGATACGAGCAGTACTTC. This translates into CATQGGGYEQYF.

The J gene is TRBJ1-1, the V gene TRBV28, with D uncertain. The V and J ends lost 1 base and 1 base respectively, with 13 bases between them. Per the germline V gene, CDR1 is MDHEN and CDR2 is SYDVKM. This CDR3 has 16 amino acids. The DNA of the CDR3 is TGTGCCAGCAGTTTATCGGCTGAGACTAAGAACACTGAAGCTTTCTTT. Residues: CASSLSAETKNTEAFF.

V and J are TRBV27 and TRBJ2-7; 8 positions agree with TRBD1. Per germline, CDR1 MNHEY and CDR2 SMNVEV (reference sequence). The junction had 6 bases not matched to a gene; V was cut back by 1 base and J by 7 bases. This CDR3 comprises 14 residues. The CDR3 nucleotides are TGTGCCAGCAGTTTATTCCAGGGGGCGCGAGAGCAGTACTTC. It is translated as CASSLFQGAREQYF.

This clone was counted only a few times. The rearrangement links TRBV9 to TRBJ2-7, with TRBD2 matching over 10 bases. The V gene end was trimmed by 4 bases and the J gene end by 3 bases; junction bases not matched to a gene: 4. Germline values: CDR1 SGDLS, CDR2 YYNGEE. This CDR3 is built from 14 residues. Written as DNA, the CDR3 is TGTGCCAGCAGCCCCACTAGCGGGATCTACGAGCAGTACTTC. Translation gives CASSPTSGIYEQYF.

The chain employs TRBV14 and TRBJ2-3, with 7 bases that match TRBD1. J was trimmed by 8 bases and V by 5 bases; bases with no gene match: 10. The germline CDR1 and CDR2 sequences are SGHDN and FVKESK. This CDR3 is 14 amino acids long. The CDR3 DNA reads TGTGCCAGCAGCAGGGACAGCCCGATCCTTACGCAGTATTTT. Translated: CASSRDSPILTQYF.

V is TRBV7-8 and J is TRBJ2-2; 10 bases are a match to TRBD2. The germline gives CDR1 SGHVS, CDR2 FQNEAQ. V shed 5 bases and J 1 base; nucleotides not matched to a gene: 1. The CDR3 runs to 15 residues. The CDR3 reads CASSRTSGNTGELFF. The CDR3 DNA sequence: TGTGCCAGCAGCAGGACTAGCGGGAACACCGGGGAGCTGTTTTTT.

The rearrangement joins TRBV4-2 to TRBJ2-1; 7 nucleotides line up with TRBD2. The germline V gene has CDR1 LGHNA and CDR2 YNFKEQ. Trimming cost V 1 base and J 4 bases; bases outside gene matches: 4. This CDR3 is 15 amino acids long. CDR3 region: CASSQGLADYNEQFF. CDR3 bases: TGTGCCAGCAGCCAAGGACTAGCAGATTACAATGAGCAGTTCTTC.

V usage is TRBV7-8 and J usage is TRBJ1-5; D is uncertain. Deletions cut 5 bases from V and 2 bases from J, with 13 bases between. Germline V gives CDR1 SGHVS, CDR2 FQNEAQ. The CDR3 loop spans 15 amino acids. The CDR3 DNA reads TGTGCCAGCAGCCCCCCGGGAGTGGGCAATCAGCCCCAGCATTTT. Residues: CASSPPGVGNQPQHF.